The rows below give T cell receptor beta chains drawn from one sample of a study of CD8+ T cells in alopecia areata. TCRdb's table, derived via immunoSEQ multiplex PCR, lists solely in-frame clones and lacks some. The sample lists under 130,000 clones; approximately 58% were seen once. Material: CD4+ T cells sorted from blood. Receptors were obtained from a human donor in good health. Each CDR3 is given with its conserved first and last residue. A D gene is named only where the DNA matches it firmly. Clone size, where shown, is once, few, many, or a class for clones that have expanded.

d_call: NA; j_call: TRBJ1-6; clone_size: NA; v_call: TRBV4-2; cdr3_nt: TGTGCCAGCAGCCAAGGGTCGGTCTCCTATAATTCACCCCTCCACTTT; cdr3_aa: CASSQGSVSYNSPLHF
d_call: TRBD1; j_call: TRBJ1-1; clone_size: NA; v_call: TRBV29-1; cdr3_nt: TGCAGCGTTGAAATGCGACAGGGAGGCACTGAAGCTTTCTTT; cdr3_aa: CSVEMRQGGTEAFF
d_call: NA; j_call: TRBJ1-1; clone_size: NA; v_call: TRBV7-9; cdr3_nt: TGTGCCAGCAGCTTCATCCCCCGAGTAGGGGGAAGAAACACTGAAGCTTTCTTT; cdr3_aa: CASSFIPRVGGRNTEAFF
d_call: NA; j_call: TRBJ1-2; clone_size: NA; v_call: TRBV6-1; cdr3_nt: TGTGCCAGTCGATCCGGGACGGCCTATGGCTACACCTTC; cdr3_aa: CASRSGTAYGYTF
d_call: TRBD2; j_call: TRBJ2-1; clone_size: NA; v_call: TRBV5-1; cdr3_nt: TGCGCCAGCAGCAACCTAGCGGGGGCCGCAAATGAGCAGTTCTTC; cdr3_aa: CASSNLAGAANEQFF
d_call: NA; j_call: TRBJ1-2; clone_size: NA; v_call: TRBV14; cdr3_nt: TGTGCCAGCAGCCAAGGGCAGAACTATGGCTACACCTTC; cdr3_aa: CASSQGQNYGYTF
d_call: NA; j_call: TRBJ2-6; clone_size: NA; v_call: TRBV6-6; cdr3_nt: TGTGCCAGCGGACGGACAGACGTCTCTGGGGCCAACGTCCTGACTTTC; cdr3_aa: CASGRTDVSGANVLTF
d_call: TRBD1; j_call: TRBJ2-5; clone_size: NA; v_call: TRBV2; cdr3_nt: TGTGCCAGCAGTTCCGGACAGGGCGGGTCTACGGCCCAGTACTTC; cdr3_aa: CASSSGQGGSTAQYF
d_call: TRBD2; j_call: TRBJ2-5; clone_size: NA; v_call: TRBV18; cdr3_nt: TGTGCCAGCTCTTGGACTAGCGGGGAGGAGACCCAGTACTTC; cdr3_aa: CASSWTSGEETQYF
d_call: NA; j_call: TRBJ1-1; clone_size: few; v_call: TRBV11-2; cdr3_nt: TGTGCCAGCAGCCTAAGAGAGAACACTGAAGCTTTCTTT; cdr3_aa: CASSLRENTEAFF
d_call: NA; j_call: TRBJ2-7; clone_size: NA; v_call: TRBV7-2; cdr3_nt: TGTGCCAGCAGCCCCCTGGGTCAAGAGCAGTACTTC; cdr3_aa: CASSPLGQEQYF
d_call: NA; j_call: TRBJ2-5; clone_size: NA; v_call: TRBV7-2; cdr3_nt: TGTGCCAGCAGCTTAGCGGGGCTTCAAGAGACCCAGTACTTC; cdr3_aa: CASSLAGLQETQYF
d_call: TRBD2; j_call: TRBJ2-7; clone_size: NA; v_call: TRBV11-2; cdr3_nt: TGTGCCAGCAGCTCCCTAATGCGGGGGGGCGTCTACGAGCAGTACTTC; cdr3_aa: CASSSLMRGGVYEQYF
d_call: NA; j_call: TRBJ1-2; clone_size: NA; v_call: TRBV18; cdr3_nt: TGTGCCAGCTCACCAACAACGAGCGACAGCTATGGCTACACCTTC; cdr3_aa: CASSPTTSDSYGYTF
d_call: NA; j_call: TRBJ1-6; clone_size: NA; v_call: TRBV5-4; cdr3_nt: TGTGCCAGCAGCTTGGGCGGCAGTTCGGCAAATTCACCCCTCCACTTT; cdr3_aa: CASSLGGSSANSPLHF
d_call: NA; j_call: TRBJ2-7; clone_size: NA; v_call: TRBV5-1; cdr3_nt: TGCGCCAGCAGCTCTGGAGAGGTTTCGGTTCGCGAGCAGTACTTC; cdr3_aa: CASSSGEVSVREQYF
d_call: TRBD2; j_call: TRBJ2-7; clone_size: NA; v_call: TRBV7-2; cdr3_nt: TGTGCCAGCCGGGGGGTCTCCTACGAGCAGTACTTC; cdr3_aa: CASRGVSYEQYF
d_call: TRBD1; j_call: TRBJ1-2; clone_size: NA; v_call: TRBV7-9; cdr3_nt: TGTGCCAGCAGCTCATCGACAGGGGGTCATGGCTACACCTTC; cdr3_aa: CASSSSTGGHGYTF
d_call: TRBD2; j_call: TRBJ2-5; clone_size: NA; v_call: TRBV11-1; cdr3_nt: TGTGCCAGCAGCCTAACTAGCGGGGAGCAAGAGACCCAGTACTTC; cdr3_aa: CASSLTSGEQETQYF